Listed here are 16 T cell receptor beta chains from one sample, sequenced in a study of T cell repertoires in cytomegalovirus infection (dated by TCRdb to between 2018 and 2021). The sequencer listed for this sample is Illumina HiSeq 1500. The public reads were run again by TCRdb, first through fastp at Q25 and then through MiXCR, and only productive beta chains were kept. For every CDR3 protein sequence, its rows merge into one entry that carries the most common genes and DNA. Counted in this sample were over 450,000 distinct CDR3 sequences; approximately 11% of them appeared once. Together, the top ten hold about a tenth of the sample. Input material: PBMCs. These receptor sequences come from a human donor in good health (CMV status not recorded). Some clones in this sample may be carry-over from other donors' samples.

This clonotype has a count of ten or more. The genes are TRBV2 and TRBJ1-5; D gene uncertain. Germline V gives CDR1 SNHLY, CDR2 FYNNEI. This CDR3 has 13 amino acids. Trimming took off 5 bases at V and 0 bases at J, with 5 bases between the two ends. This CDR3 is CASSTVSNQPQHF. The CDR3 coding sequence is TGTGCCAGCAGTACAGTTAGCAATCAGCCCCAGCATTTT. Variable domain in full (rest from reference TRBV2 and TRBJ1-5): EPEVTQTPSHQVTQMGQEVILRCVPISNHLYFYWYRQILGQKVEFLVSFYNNEISEKSEIFDDQFSVERPDGSNFTLKIRSTKLEDSAMYFCASSTVSNQPQHFGDGTRLSIL.

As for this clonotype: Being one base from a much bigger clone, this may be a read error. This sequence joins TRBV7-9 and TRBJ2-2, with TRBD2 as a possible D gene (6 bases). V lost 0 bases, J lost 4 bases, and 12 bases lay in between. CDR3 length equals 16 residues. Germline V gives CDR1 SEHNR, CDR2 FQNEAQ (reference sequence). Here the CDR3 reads CASSLAIRGCTGELFF. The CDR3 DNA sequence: TGTGCCAGCAGCTTAGCGATTCGGGGGTGCACCGGGGAGCTGTTTTTT.

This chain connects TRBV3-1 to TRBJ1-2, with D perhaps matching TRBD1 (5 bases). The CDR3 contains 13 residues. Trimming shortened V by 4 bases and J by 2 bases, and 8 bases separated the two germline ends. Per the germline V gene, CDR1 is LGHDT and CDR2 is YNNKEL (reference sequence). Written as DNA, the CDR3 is TGTGCCAGCAGCCCCCGGGGGAACTATGGCTACACCTTC. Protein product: CASSPRGNYGYTF.

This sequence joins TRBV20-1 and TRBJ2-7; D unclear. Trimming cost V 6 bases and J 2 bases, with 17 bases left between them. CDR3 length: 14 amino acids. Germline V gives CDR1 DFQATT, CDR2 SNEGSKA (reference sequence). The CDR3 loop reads CSAVLVTTTYEQYF. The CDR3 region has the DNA TGCAGTGCGGTCCTCGTCACAACTACCTACGAGCAGTACTTC.

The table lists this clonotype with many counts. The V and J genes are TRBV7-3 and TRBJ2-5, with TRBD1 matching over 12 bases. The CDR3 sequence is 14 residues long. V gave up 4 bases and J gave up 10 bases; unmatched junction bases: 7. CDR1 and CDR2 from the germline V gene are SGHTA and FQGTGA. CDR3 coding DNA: TGTGCCAGCAGCTCCGGGGGACAGGGGGCCATCCAGTACTTC. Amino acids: CASSSGGQGAIQYF.

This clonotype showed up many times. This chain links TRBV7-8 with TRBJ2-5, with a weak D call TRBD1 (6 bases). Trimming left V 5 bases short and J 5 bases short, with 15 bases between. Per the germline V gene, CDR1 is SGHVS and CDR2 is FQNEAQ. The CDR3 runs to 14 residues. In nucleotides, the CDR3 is TGTGCCAGCAGCCCACCGACAGGCTTTGAGACCCAGTACTTC. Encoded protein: CASSPPTGFETQYF.

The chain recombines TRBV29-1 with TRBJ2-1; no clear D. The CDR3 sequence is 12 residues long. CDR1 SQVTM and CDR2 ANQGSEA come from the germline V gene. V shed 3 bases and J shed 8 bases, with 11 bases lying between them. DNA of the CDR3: TGCAGCGTTGACGATGGCAGGCATGAGCAGTTCTTC. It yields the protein CSVDDGRHEQFF.

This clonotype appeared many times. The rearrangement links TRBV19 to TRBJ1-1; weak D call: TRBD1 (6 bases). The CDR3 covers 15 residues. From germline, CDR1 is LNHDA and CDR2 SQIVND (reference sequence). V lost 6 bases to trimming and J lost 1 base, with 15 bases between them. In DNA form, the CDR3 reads TGTGCCAGTAGAGGGGGGGGGACATCGAACACTGAAGCTTTCTTT. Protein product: CASRGGGTSNTEAFF.

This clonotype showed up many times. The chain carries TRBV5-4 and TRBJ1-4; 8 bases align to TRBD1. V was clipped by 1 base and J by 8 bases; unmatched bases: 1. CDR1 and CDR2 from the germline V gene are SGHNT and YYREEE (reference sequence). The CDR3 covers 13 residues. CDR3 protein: CASSLSGGEKLFF. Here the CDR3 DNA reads TGTGCCAGCAGCTTGTCAGGGGGCGAAAAACTGTTTTTT.

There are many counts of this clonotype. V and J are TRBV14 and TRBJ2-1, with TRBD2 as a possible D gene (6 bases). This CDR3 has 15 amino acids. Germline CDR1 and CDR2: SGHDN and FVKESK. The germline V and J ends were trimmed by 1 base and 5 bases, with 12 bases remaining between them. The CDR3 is CASSQVSAGNNEQFF. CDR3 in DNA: TGTGCCAGCAGCCAAGTTTCCGCGGGAAACAATGAGCAGTTCTTC.

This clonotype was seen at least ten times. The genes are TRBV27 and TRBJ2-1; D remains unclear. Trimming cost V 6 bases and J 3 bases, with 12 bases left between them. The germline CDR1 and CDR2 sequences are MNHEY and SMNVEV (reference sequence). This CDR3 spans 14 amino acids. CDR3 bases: TGTGCCAGCAGCTCGCTCCTCCACTACAATGAGCAGTTCTTC. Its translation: CASSSLLHYNEQFF.

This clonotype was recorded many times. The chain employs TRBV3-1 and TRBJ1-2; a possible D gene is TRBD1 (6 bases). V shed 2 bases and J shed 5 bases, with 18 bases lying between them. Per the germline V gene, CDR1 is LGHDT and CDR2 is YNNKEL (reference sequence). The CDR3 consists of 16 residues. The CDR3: CASSQTARGHLYGYTF. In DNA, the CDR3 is TGTGCCAGCAGCCAAACCGCCCGGGGACACCTTTATGGCTACACCTTC.

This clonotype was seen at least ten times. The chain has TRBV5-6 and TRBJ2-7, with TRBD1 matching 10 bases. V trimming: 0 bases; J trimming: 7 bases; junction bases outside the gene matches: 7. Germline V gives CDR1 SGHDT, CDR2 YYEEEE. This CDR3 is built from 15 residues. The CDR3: CASSLGTGGPKEQYF. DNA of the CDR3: TGTGCCAGCAGCTTGGGGACAGGGGGGCCTAAGGAGCAGTACTTC. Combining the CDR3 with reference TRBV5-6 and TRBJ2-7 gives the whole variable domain DAGVTQSPTHLIKTRGQQVTLRCSPKSGHDTVSWYQQALGQGPQFIFQYYEEEERQRGNFPDRFSGHQFPNYSSELNVNALLLGDSALYLCASSLGTGGPKEQYFGPGTRLTVT.

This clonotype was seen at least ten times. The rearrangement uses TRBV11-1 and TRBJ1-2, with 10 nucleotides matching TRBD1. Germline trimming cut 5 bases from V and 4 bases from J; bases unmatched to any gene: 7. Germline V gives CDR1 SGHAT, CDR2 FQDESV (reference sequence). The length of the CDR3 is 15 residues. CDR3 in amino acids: CASSAGTGAFYGYTF. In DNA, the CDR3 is TGTGCCAGCAGCGCCGGGACAGGGGCCTTCTATGGCTACACCTTC. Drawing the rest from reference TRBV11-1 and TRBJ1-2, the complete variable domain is EAEVAQSPRYKITEKSQAVAFWCDPISGHATLYWYRQILGQGPELLVQFQDESVVDDSQLPKDRFSAERLKGVDSTLKIQPAELGDSAMYLCASSAGTGAFYGYTFGSGTRLTVV.

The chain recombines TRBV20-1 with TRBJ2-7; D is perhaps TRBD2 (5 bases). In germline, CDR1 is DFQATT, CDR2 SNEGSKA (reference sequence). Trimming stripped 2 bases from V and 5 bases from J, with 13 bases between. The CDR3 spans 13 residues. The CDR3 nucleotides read TGCAGTGCTAGAACGGGATGGGCCCACGAGCAGTACTTC. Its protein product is CSARTGWAHEQYF.

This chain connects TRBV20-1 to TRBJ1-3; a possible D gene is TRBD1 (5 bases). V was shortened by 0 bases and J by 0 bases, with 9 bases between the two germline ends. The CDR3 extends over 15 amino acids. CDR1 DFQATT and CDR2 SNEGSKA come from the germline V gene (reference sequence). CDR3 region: CSARERGSSGNTIYF. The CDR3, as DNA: TGCAGTGCTAGAGAACGGGGGAGCTCTGGAAACACCATATATTTT.